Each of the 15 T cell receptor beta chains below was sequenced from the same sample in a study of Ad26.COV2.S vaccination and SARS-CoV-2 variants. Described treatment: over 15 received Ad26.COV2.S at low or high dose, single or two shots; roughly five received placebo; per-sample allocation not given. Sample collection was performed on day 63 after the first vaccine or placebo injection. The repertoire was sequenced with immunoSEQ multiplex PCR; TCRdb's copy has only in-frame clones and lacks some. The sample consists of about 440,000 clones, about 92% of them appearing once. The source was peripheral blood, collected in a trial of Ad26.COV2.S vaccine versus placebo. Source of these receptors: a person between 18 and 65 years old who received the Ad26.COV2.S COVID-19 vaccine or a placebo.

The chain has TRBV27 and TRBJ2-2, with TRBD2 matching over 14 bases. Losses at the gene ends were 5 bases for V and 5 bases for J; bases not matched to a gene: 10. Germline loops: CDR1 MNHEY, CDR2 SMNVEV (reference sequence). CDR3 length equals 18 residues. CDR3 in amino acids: CASSQPGLAGVGTGELFF. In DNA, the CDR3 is TGTGCCAGCAGTCAACCGGGACTAGCGGGAGTAGGAACCGGGGAGCTGTTTTTT.

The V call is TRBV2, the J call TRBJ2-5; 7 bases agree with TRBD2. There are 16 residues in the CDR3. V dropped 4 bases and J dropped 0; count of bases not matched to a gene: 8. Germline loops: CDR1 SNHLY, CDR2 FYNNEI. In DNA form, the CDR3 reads TGTGCCAGCAGTGTGTGGGGGGGGACTAACCAAGAGACCCAGTACTTC. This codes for CASSVWGGTNQETQYF.

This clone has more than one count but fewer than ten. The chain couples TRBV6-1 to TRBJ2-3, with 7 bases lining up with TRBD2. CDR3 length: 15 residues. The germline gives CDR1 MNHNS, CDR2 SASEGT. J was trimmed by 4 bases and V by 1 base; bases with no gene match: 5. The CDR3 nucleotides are TGTGCCAGCAGTGAAGGGATGGGGGGGGCAGATACGCAGTATTTT. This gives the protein CASSEGMGGADTQYF.

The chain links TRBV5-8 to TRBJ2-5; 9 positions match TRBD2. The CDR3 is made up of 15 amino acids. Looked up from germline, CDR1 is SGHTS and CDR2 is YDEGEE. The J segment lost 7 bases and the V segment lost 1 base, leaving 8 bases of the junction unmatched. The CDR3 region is CASSLLTSGRGTQYF. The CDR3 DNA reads TGTGCCAGCAGCTTGCTGACTAGCGGTCGGGGGACCCAGTACTTC.

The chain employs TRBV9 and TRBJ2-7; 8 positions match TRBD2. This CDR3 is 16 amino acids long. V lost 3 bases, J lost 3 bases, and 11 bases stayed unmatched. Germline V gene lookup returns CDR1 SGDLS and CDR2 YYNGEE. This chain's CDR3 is CASSEGTGGPGYEQYF. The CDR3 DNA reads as TGTGCCAGCAGCGAGGGGACGGGAGGGCCCGGCTACGAGCAGTACTTC.

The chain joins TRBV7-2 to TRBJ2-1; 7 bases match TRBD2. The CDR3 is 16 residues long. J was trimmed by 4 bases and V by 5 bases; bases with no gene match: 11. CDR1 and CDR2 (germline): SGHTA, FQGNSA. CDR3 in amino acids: CASSPGSSGTYNEQFF. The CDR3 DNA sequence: TGTGCCAGCAGCCCCGGGTCCAGCGGGACTTACAATGAGCAGTTCTTC.

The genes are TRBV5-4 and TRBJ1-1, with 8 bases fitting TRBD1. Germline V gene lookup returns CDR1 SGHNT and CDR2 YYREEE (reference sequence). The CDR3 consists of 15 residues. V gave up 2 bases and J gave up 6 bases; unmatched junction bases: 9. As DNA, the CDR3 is TGTGCCAGCAGCTTTATTGGACAGGGCATGGCTGAAGCTTTCTTT. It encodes CASSFIGQGMAEAFF.

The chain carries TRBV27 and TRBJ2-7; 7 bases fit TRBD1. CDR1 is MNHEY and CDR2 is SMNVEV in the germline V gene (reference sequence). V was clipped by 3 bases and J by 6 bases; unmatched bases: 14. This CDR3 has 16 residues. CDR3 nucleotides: TGTGCCAGCAGTTTGGGCCCCGGGACAGCGCCCGTCGAGCAGTACTTC. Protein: CASSLGPGTAPVEQYF.

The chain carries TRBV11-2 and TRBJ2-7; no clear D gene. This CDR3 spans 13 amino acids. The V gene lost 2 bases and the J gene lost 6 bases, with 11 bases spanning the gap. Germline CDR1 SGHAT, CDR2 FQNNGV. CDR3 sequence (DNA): TGTGCCAGCAGCTTATTGCAGACCGGCGAGCAGTACTTC. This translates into CASSLLQTGEQYF. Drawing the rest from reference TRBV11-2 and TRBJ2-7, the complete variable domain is EAGVAQSPRYKIIEKRQSVAFWCNPISGHATLYWYQQILGQGPKLLIQFQNNGVVDDSQLPKDRFSAERLKGVDSTLKIQPAKLEDSAVYLCASSLLQTGEQYFGPGTRLTVT.

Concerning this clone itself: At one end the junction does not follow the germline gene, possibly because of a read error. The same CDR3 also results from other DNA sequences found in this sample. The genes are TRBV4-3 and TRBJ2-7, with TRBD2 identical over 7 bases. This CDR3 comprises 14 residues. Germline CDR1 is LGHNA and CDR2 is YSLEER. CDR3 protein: CTSSPGLGAYEQYF. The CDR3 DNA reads TGCACCAGCAGCCCAGGACTAGGGGCCTACGAGCAGTACTTC.

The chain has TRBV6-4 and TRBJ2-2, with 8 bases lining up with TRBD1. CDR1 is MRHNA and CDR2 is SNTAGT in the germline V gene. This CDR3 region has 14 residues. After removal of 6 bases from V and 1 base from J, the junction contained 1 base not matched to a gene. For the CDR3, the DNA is TGTGCCAGCAGGGGGACAGGGAACACCGGGGAGCTGTTTTTT. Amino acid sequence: CASRGTGNTGELFF.

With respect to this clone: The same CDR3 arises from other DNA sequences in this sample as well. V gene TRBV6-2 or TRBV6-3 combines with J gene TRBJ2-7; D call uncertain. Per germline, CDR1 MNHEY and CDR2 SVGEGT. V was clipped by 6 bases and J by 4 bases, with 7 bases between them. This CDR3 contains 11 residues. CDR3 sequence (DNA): TGTGCCAGCAGCCAACTATACGAGCAGTACTTC. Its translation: CASSQLYEQYF.

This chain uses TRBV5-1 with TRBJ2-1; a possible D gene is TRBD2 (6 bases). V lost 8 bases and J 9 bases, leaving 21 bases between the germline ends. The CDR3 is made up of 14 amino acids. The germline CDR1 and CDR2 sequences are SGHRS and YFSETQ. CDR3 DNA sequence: TGCGCCAGTCAGCGGCTAACGGGAGTGGGTGAGCAGTTCTTC. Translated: CASQRLTGVGEQFF. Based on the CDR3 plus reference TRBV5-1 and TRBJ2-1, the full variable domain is KAGVTQTPRYLIKTRGQQVTLSCSPISGHRSVSWYQQTPGQGLQFLFEYFSETQRNKGNFPGRFSGRQFSNSRSEMNVSTLELGDSALYLCASQRLTGVGEQFFGPGTRLTVL.

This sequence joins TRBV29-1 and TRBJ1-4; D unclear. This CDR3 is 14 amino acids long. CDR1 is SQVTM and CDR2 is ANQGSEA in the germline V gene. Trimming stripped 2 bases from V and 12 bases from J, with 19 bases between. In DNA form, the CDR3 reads TGCAGCGTTGAAACACTGACGGTCCCCAGAGAACTGTTTTTT. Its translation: CSVETLTVPRELFF.

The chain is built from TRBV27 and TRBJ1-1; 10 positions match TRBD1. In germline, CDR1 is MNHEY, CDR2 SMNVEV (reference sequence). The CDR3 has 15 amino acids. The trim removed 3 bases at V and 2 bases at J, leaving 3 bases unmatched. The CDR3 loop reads CASSFGTGVNTEAFF. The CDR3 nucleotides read TGTGCCAGCAGTTTTGGGACAGGGGTAAACACTGAAGCTTTCTTT.